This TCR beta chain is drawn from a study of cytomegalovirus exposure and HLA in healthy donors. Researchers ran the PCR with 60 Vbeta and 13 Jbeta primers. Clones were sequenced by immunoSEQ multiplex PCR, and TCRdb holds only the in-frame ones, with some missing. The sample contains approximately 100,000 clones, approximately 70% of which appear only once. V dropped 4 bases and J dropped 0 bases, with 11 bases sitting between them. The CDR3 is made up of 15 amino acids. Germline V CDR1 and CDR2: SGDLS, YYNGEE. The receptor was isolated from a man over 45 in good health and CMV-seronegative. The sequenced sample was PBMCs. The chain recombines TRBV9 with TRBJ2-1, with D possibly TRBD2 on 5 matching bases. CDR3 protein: CASSLSGSSYNEQFF. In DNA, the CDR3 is TGTGCCAGCAGCTTGAGCGGCAGCTCCTACAATGAGCAGTTCTTC.